The rows below give T cell receptor beta chains drawn from one sample of a study of blood T cell repertoires in COVID-19. Some clones are missing from TCRdb's copy, which holds only in-frame ones; the method was immunoSEQ multiplex PCR. This sample has more than 100,000 clones, with around 78% found just once. Material for sequencing was peripheral blood. Source of these receptors: a man aged 70 or older with acute or convalescent COVID-19. Each CDR3 is given with its conserved first and last residue. The order of the fields is V gene, D gene, J gene, clone size, CDR3 protein, CDR3 DNA. D genes are given only for firm matches. Not every row has a clone size; where given, it reads once, few, many or a size class.

>TRBV11-3|NA|TRBJ2-6|NA
CASAEGSGANVLTF
TGTGCCAGCGCTGAGGGCTCTGGGGCCAACGTCCTGACTTTC
>TRBV4-3|TRBD1|TRBJ1-1|NA
CASSQEAGTGGNEAFF
TGCGCCAGCAGCCAGGAGGCCGGGACAGGGGGCAATGAAGCTTTCTTT
>TRBV6-5|NA|TRBJ1-1|NA
CASSYSWQGTEAFF
TGTGCCAGCAGTTACTCGTGGCAGGGCACTGAAGCTTTCTTT
>TRBV6-6|TRBD2|TRBJ2-7|NA
CASSYDLAGGPYEQYF
TGTGCCAGCAGTTACGACTTAGCGGGGGGACCCTACGAGCAGTACTTC
>TRBV5-4|NA|TRBJ1-2|few
CASSAPQGNYGYTF
TGTGCCAGCAGCGCGCCACAGGGAAACTATGGCTACACCTTC
>TRBV3-1/TRBV3-2|NA|TRBJ1-3|NA
CASSRSTASGNTIYF
TGTGCCAGCAGCCGATCTACAGCCTCTGGAAACACCATATATTTT
>TRBV6-5|NA|TRBJ2-7|NA
CASSYPGSAEQYF
TGTGCCAGCAGTTACCCGGGTTCCGCCGAGCAGTACTTC
>TRBV29-1|NA|TRBJ1-1|NA
CSGQMALYTEAFF
TGCAGCGGTCAAATGGCCCTCTACACTGAAGCTTTCTTT
>TRBV6-5|TRBD2|TRBJ2-7|once
CASSREAGGSYEQYF
TGTGCCAGCAGTAGGGAAGCGGGGGGTTCCTACGAGCAGTACTTC
>TRBV6-5|TRBD1|TRBJ1-6|NA
CASTFRGFVNSPLHF
TGTGCCAGCACCTTCAGGGGGTTTGTGAATTCACCCCTCCACTTT
>TRBV7-2|TRBD1|TRBJ1-2|NA
CASSLEQGAFIRNYGYTF
TGTGCCAGCAGCTTAGAACAGGGGGCTTTCATTCGGAACTATGGCTACACCTTC
>TRBV2|TRBD2|TRBJ2-6|few
CASSGLAGGPAGANVLTF
TGTGCCAGCAGCGGACTAGCGGGGGGGCCTGCTGGGGCCAACGTCCTGACTTTC
>TRBV14|NA|TRBJ1-3|NA
CASSQQTVSGNTIYF
TGTGCCAGCAGCCAGCAGACAGTCTCTGGAAACACCATATATTTT
>TRBV6-6|TRBD1|TRBJ2-5|NA
CASRTQGETQYF
TGTGCCAGCAGAACACAGGGGGAGACCCAGTACTTC
>TRBV29-1|NA|TRBJ1-1|NA
CSVAPIYEAFF
TGCAGCGTTGCGCCTATCTATGAAGCTTTCTTT
>TRBV4-2|NA|TRBJ1-5|few
CASSQVLRQTSNQPQHF
TGTGCCAGCAGCCAAGTTCTACGACAGACTAGCAATCAGCCCCAGCATTTT
>TRBV19|NA|TRBJ2-3|NA
CASSIGARVTDTQYF
TGTGCCAGTAGTATAGGGGCCAGGGTAACAGATACGCAGTATTTT
>TRBV12-5|TRBD1|TRBJ1-1|few
CASGSPKRTGAFHLMNTEAFF
TGTGCTAGTGGTTCACCTAAGAGGACAGGGGCCTTTCACCTTATGAACACTGAAGCTTTCTTT
>TRBV5-1|NA|TRBJ2-3|few
CASSLYREGDTQYF
TGCGCCAGCAGCTTGTACAGGGAGGGAGATACGCAGTATTTT
>TRBV11-2|NA|TRBJ1-4|few
CASSLGAGASTNEKLFF
TGTGCCAGCAGCTTAGGGGCAGGGGCTTCAACTAATGAAAAACTGTTTTTT
>TRBV27|NA|TRBJ1-6|once
CASAIRPGHNNSPLHF
TGTGCCAGCGCAATCCGCCCGGGACACAATAATTCACCCCTCCACTTT
>TRBV19|NA|TRBJ1-5|NA
CASSPTGNQPQHF
TGTGCCAGTAGCCCGACAGGCAATCAGCCCCAGCATTTT
>TRBV18|NA|TRBJ1-1|once
CASSPRRDTEAFF
TGTGCCAGCTCACCAAGGAGGGACACTGAAGCTTTCTTT
>TRBV7-9|NA|TRBJ2-1|NA
CASSLVSNEQFF
TGTGCCAGCAGCTTAGTTAGCAATGAGCAGTTCTTC